This T cell receptor beta chain was captured in a study of cytomegalovirus exposure and HLA in healthy donors. A note on this clone: The target antigen is unknown.

PCR was performed using 60 Vbeta and 13 Jbeta primers. Authors' processing steps: As a later analysis found, there were 78 million or so unique TCR beta chains, of which around 9.9 million were shared. Data came from immunoSEQ multiplex PCR; TCRdb stores just in-frame clones and leaves some out. D and trimming were read from the DNA, whereas the V and J calls and clone size are those reported in that table. The profile shows around 63,000 clones, more than 70% of them singletons. The V gene's germline CDR1 is SGDLS and CDR2 YYNGEE. V was cut by 0 bases and J by 7 bases, with 16 bases left in between. The CDR3 has 15 amino acids. Findings and caveats of the study: Many donors carried some public TCRs, although rarity characterized most TCR sequences. Upon later analysis, HLA-associated TCR beta chains proved more clonally expanded than other, equally common chains. HLA alleles were associated with 15,000 to 20,000 TCR beta sequences in a later analysis at 0.05 false discovery rate.

V and J are TRBV9 and TRBJ1-1; D is perhaps TRBD1 (6 bases). The clonotype comes from a man aged 35-49 years in good health and CMV-seronegative. Sequencing was done on a sample of PBMCs. The CDR3 region is CASSVGAGANYEAFF. In nucleotides, the CDR3 is TGTGCCAGCAGCGTAGGGGCAGGGGCCAACTATGAAGCTTTCTTT.